One sample yielded the 3 T cell receptor beta chains listed below, sequenced in a study of radiation and T cells in renal cell carcinoma (dated by TCRdb to 2020 to 2022). Read against the paper, the sample's time point label means: tumor resected at nephrectomy. In light of the paper, this sample's treatment or condition label describes: treatment-naive control, cytoreductive nephrectomy. The library was obtained by the immunoSEQ multiplex PCR assay. TCRdb retrieved this table from immuneACCESS and kept in-frame rearrangements only. Not all clones are present; in checked studies, unresolved V genes account for under half, and no reason is known for the remainder. The sample has about 18,000 clones on record, around 63% of them singletons. Approximately 30% of the sample belongs to the ten largest clones. This specimen was tumor tissue, taken from a patient whose treatment was nephrectomy without radiotherapy. Every receptor here comes from a middle-aged man with renal cell carcinoma.

This clone was seen a few times. This chain connects TRBV13 to TRBJ2-2; 10 bases are shared with TRBD1. The CDR3 covers 18 residues. V was pared by 4 bases and J by 5 bases, with 13 bases of the junction left unmatched. CDR1 is PRHDT and CDR2 is FYEKMQ in the germline V gene (reference sequence). This chain's CDR3 is CASSSRRVGTGDTGELFF. Here the CDR3 DNA reads TGTGCCAGCAGCTCAAGGCGGGTTGGGACAGGGGATACCGGGGAGCTGTTTTTT.

J is TRBJ2-7 and V is TRBV5-4, with 10 bases aligning to TRBD2. Germline CDR1 SGHNT, CDR2 YYREEE (reference sequence). The V and J ends lost 0 bases and 5 bases, in that order; junction bases with no gene match: 8. CDR3 length: 16 amino acids. CDR3 sequence (DNA): TGTGCCAGCAGCTTGGGGCTAGCGGGAGTTAGCAACGAGCAGTACTTC. Residues: CASSLGLAGVSNEQYF.

This clone has just a few counts. The rearrangement links TRBV7-9 to TRBJ2-7; 8 bases line up with TRBD2. The CDR3 totals 15 residues. CDR1 SEHNR and CDR2 FQNEAQ come from the germline V gene (reference sequence). With V trimmed by 4 bases and J by 0 bases, 5 bases remained unmatched. Here the CDR3 reads CASSSIAGNSYEQYF. In DNA, the CDR3 is TGTGCCAGCAGCTCCATAGCGGGGAACTCCTACGAGCAGTACTTC.